These 20 T cell receptor beta chains share one sample of origin, sequenced in a study of vaccination and CD4 T cells after COVID-19. An Oncomine TCR Beta short-read assay was used to sequence the DNA from cultured CD4+ T cells. TCRdb redid the calling of the PCR reads with MiXCR, one entry per CDR3 protein. The sample includes some 16,000 distinct CDR3 sequences, roughly half of them seen just once. Treatment: approximately nine-day PBMC culture with coronavirus spike peptide pools or control peptides (ViraFEST assay). These receptors' antigens are unknown. Specimen: CD4+ T cells from blood, cultured in vitro. Receptors originate from a human donor who had recovered from COVID-19.

The rearrangement links TRBV19 to TRBJ2-1, with D unresolved. The V end lost 6 bases, the J end lost 5 bases, and 14 bases lay between the germline ends. CDR1 is LNHDA, CDR2 SQIVND, per germline (reference sequence). The CDR3 runs 14 residues. DNA of the CDR3: TGTGCCAGTAGCAAAAGGACCAAAAACAATGAGCAGTTCTTC. Protein: CASSKRTKNNEQFF.

The chain recombines TRBV19 with TRBJ1-2; D is uncertain. The CDR3 has 12 residues. Germline V gene data show CDR1 as LNHDA and CDR2 as SQIVND (reference sequence). V lost 10 bases, J lost 4 bases, and 13 bases lay in between. The CDR3 bases are TGTGCCACAAAAGACTACCGCTATGGCTACACCTTC. Translating it yields CATKDYRYGYTF.

The V call is TRBV12-3 or TRBV12-4, the J call TRBJ1-6, with 9 bases that match TRBD1. V dropped 5 bases and J dropped 8; count of bases not matched to a gene: 4. The CDR3 contains 14 residues. As DNA, the CDR3 is TGTGCCAGCAGTCCCGGGACAGGGTATTCACCCCTCCACTTT. Protein sequence: CASSPGTGYSPLHF.

CDR3 residues: CSARGGGGYSPLHF. DNA of the CDR3: TGCAGTGCTAGAGGGGGAGGGGGTTATTCACCCCTCCACTTT. The J gene is TRBJ1-6, the V gene TRBV20-1; weak D call: TRBD1 (6 bases). Trimming stripped 1 base from V and 8 bases from J, with 12 bases between. In germline, CDR1 is DFQATT, CDR2 SNEGSKA (reference sequence). This CDR3 comprises 14 residues.

The chain recombines TRBV24-1 with TRBJ2-2; 10 bases agree with TRBD1. The V and J ends lost 5 bases and 6 bases, in that order; junction bases with no gene match: 11. Germline-derived CDR1 and CDR2 are KGHDR and SFDVKD. This CDR3 has 17 residues. The CDR3 DNA sequence: TGTGCCACCAGTGTTCTACCGGGACAGGGGCTACCCGGGGAGCTGTTTTTT. Its protein product is CATSVLPGQGLPGELFF.

The chain joins TRBV6-1 to TRBJ1-1; D possibly corresponds to TRBD1 (5 bases). V was trimmed by 10 bases and J by 3 bases, leaving 24 bases between them. The CDR3 consists of 16 residues. The germline V gene encodes CDR1 MNHNS and CDR2 SASEGT. The CDR3 sequence is CATDSRGEVSYTEAFF. The CDR3 region has the DNA TGTGCCACCGATTCTAGGGGTGAGGTTTCATACACTGAAGCTTTCTTT.

The chain uses TRBV5-1 and TRBJ1-6; 7 nucleotides agree with TRBD1. Germline loops: CDR1 SGHRS, CDR2 YFSETQ. After removal of 4 bases from V and 10 bases from J, the junction contained 11 bases not matched to a gene. The CDR3 consists of 15 residues. The CDR3 spells CASSGDSSSGSPLHF. For the CDR3, the DNA is TGCGCCAGCAGCGGGGACAGTTCATCGGGATCACCCCTCCACTTT.

V and J are TRBV5-3 and TRBJ2-3, with a tentative D call TRBD2 (6 bases). TRBV5-3 is an ORF, with its function uncertain. V was clipped by 1 base and J by 6 bases, with 12 bases between them. The CDR3 is 14 residues long. CDR3 nucleotides: TGTGCCAGAAGCTTGTACGGGACTGCCGATACGCAGTATTTT. Residues: CARSLYGTADTQYF.

This rearrangement joins TRBV11-2 to TRBJ2-3, with 7 bases matching TRBD2. The CDR3 has 15 residues. V lost 2 bases, J lost 2 bases, and 4 bases stayed unmatched. The germline gives CDR1 SGHAT, CDR2 FQNNGV. The CDR3 spells CASSLWRGITDTQYF. In nucleotides, the CDR3 is TGTGCCAGCAGCTTATGGCGGGGGATCACAGATACGCAGTATTTT.

V is TRBV11-3 and J is TRBJ2-7; 8 bases fit TRBD2. With V trimmed by 3 bases and J by 2 bases, 12 bases remained unmatched. Germline loops: CDR1 SGHNT, CDR2 YENEEA. The CDR3 sequence is 17 residues long. Written as DNA, the CDR3 is TGTGCCAGCAGCTTGACTCTGCTCGGACTAGCCCCCTACGAGCAGTACTTC. Translation gives CASSLTLLGLAPYEQYF.

This chain links TRBV11-2 with TRBJ1-6; 8 nucleotides align to TRBD1. The CDR3 has 15 residues. Germline V lookup: CDR1 SGHAT, CDR2 FQNNGV. The ends lost 4 bases at V and 9 bases at J; junction bases unmatched: 8. CDR3 nucleotide sequence: TGTGCCAGCAGCTGGGCCAGGGGGCACCTTTCACCCCTCCACTTT. Its protein product is CASSWARGHLSPLHF.

The chain couples TRBV18 to TRBJ2-7, with 9 bases fitting TRBD1. The germline V gene encodes CDR1 KGHSH and CDR2 LQKENI. With 3 bases clipped from V and 3 bases from J, the junction kept 6 bases outside the gene matches. This CDR3 spans 15 amino acids. CDR3 sequence reads: CASSPFDRGVYEQYF. As DNA, the CDR3 is TGTGCCAGCTCACCCTTCGACAGGGGGGTCTACGAGCAGTACTTC.

V gene TRBV11-1 combines with J gene TRBJ2-1; D could derive from TRBD1 or TRBD2 (5 bases each). The germline V and J ends were trimmed by 4 bases and 12 bases, with 16 bases remaining between them. The V gene's germline CDR1 is SGHAT and CDR2 FQDESV (reference sequence). This CDR3 is 13 amino acids long. Written as DNA, the CDR3 is TGTGCCAGCAGCTCGGGACCAAGGGATTCGCAGTTCTTC. Translating it yields CASSSGPRDSQFF.

This rearrangement joins TRBV7-2 to TRBJ2-7; 8 positions agree with TRBD2. This CDR3 has 15 amino acids. The germline gives CDR1 SGHTA, CDR2 FQGNSA. V lost 3 bases and J lost 9; bases outside the gene matches: 13. The CDR3 coding sequence is TGTGCCAGCAGCTTGTCGGGACTAGGATCTTCAGGGCAGTACTTC. Protein: CASSLSGLGSSGQYF.

This chain uses TRBV7-2 with TRBJ1-1; D is perhaps TRBD1 (5 bases). This CDR3 is 16 amino acids long. Trimming left V 5 bases short and J 0 bases short, with 16 bases between. The germline gives CDR1 SGHTA, CDR2 FQGNSA. CDR3 in amino acids: CASSVSGGGMNTEAFF. DNA for the CDR3: TGTGCCAGCAGCGTCTCCGGGGGGGGTATGAACACTGAAGCTTTCTTT.

The sample holds a few counts of this clonotype. The rearrangement uses TRBV19 and TRBJ1-5; 8 nucleotides line up with TRBD1. Germline V CDR1 and CDR2: LNHDA, SQIVND (reference sequence). With 4 bases clipped from V and 3 bases from J, the junction kept 8 bases outside the gene matches. The length of the CDR3 is 16 residues. CDR3 loop: CASSSRWGQDNQPQHF. DNA of the CDR3: TGTGCCAGTAGTAGTCGATGGGGACAGGACAATCAGCCCCAGCATTTT.

The rearrangement joins TRBV7-3 to TRBJ2-3; 10 nucleotides align to TRBD2. This CDR3 comprises 16 residues. The V gene end was trimmed by 2 bases and the J gene end by 6 bases; junction bases not matched to a gene: 8. Germline V gene lookup returns CDR1 SGHTA and CDR2 FQGTGA. The CDR3 nucleotides are TGTGCCAGCAGCTTACCGGTGCTAGCGGGGGACGATACGCAGTATTTT. Translation gives CASSLPVLAGDDTQYF.

V is TRBV19 and J is TRBJ1-2, with a tentative D call TRBD1 (5 bases). The length of the CDR3 is 15 residues. Per the germline V gene, CDR1 is LNHDA and CDR2 is SQIVND (reference sequence). V was shortened by 0 bases and J by 5 bases, with 13 bases between the two germline ends. Written as DNA, the CDR3 is TGTGCCAGTAGTATAGATCGGGCCGGGGGGTATGGCTACACCTTC. It codes for CASSIDRAGGYGYTF.

The rearrangement links TRBV6-1 to TRBJ2-2; D ambiguous. CDR3 size: 15 residues. From germline, CDR1 is MNHNS and CDR2 SASEGT. With 8 bases removed from V and 0 bases from J, the gap between germline ends came to 13 bases. The CDR3 is CASSWIPANTGELFF. CDR3 bases: TGTGCCAGCTCATGGATACCTGCGAACACCGGGGAGCTGTTTTTT.

V is TRBV7-2 and J is TRBJ2-7; possible D gene TRBD1, 5 bases. The CDR3 spans 15 residues. Trimming stripped 5 bases from V and 3 bases from J, with 17 bases between. Germline CDR1 and CDR2: SGHTA and FQGNSA. CDR3: CASSGRAGYGYEQYF. DNA of the CDR3: TGTGCCAGCAGCGGAAGAGCAGGGTACGGCTACGAGCAGTACTTC.